Below, 25 T cell receptor beta chains from the same sample are listed, as sequenced in a study of control samples from healthy donors and cancer patients. Clones were read by immunoSEQ multiplex PCR, and TCRdb kept only the in-frame ones, dropping some. The repertoire holds more than 95,000 clones, with more than 75% as singletons. Sample: blood. These receptor sequences come from a woman in her sixties or seventies in good health.

This chain connects TRBV27 to TRBJ1-2, with 7 bases that match TRBD1. The length of the CDR3 is 14 residues. The germline CDR1 and CDR2 sequences are MNHEY and SMNVEV (reference sequence). Losses at the gene ends were 7 bases for V and 7 bases for J; bases not matched to a gene: 12. The CDR3 reads CASTRQGDLGGYTF. The CDR3 coding sequence is TGTGCCAGCACCAGACAGGGAGATTTGGGTGGCTACACCTTC.

This chain links TRBV5-4 with TRBJ1-1; D uncertain. Looked up from germline, CDR1 is SGHNT and CDR2 is YYREEE (reference sequence). The CDR3 loop spans 15 amino acids. Trimming removed 0 bases at V and 2 bases at J, with 11 bases between. The CDR3 sequence is CASSLDAGLNTEAFF. Here the CDR3 DNA reads TGTGCCAGCAGCTTGGACGCAGGACTAAACACTGAAGCTTTCTTT. The entire variable domain, with the rest obtained from reference TRBV5-4 and TRBJ1-1, is as follows: ETGVTQSPTHLIKTRGQQVTLRCSSQSGHNTVSWYQQALGQGPQFIFQYYREEENGRGNFPPRFSGLQFPNYSSELNVNALELDDSALYLCASSLDAGLNTEAFFGQGTRLTVV.

V and J are TRBV6-1 and TRBJ1-5, with 7 bases that match TRBD1. The CDR3 sequence is 14 residues long. Trimming removed 3 bases from V and 5 bases from J; junction bases left unmatched: 4. Germline-derived CDR1 and CDR2 are MNHNS and SASEGT. CDR3 DNA sequence: TGTGCCAGCAGTGATCAGGGGGTGTATCAGCCCCAGCATTTT. Protein product: CASSDQGVYQPQHF.

Only one count was recorded for this clone. The CDR3 nucleotides read TGTGCCAGCAGCTTATCGGGATCAGGGGCCGGGGATACGCAGTATTTT. Protein: CASSLSGSGAGDTQYF. The rearrangement joins TRBV7-2 to TRBJ2-3; weak D call: TRBD1 (6 bases). The CDR3 extends over 16 amino acids. Germline CDR1 and CDR2: SGHTA and FQGNSA. V lost 2 bases, J lost 6 bases, and 18 bases lay in between.

The chain combines TRBV29-1 with TRBJ2-7, with unresolved D. The V end was cut by 8 bases, the J end by 2 bases, with 19 bases between. Germline V gene sequence: CDR1 SQVTM, CDR2 ANQGSEA. The CDR3 runs to 14 residues. The CDR3 DNA sequence: TGCAGCATTCTAACCCCTCGAACGCCCTACGAGCAGTACTTC. This encodes CSILTPRTPYEQYF.

The chain employs TRBV6-5 and TRBJ1-4; D gene ambiguous. CDR1 and CDR2 from the germline V gene are MNHEY and SVGAGI. The CDR3 extends over 14 amino acids. Between the trimmed V and J ends, which lost 2 bases and 8 bases, there was a span of 12 bases. The CDR3 DNA is TGTGCCAGCAGTTACGCAGGCGTGAACGAAAAACTGTTTTTT. Translation: CASSYAGVNEKLFF.

This clone was counted a single time. The CDR3 is CASSQVLLHTDTQYF. For the CDR3, the DNA is TGTGCCAGCAGCCAAGTACTACTACACACAGATACGCAGTATTTT. V and J are TRBV3-1 (or the pseudogene TRBV3-2) and TRBJ2-3; unclear D gene. Germline values: CDR1 LGHDT, CDR2 YNNKEL (reference sequence). Trimming left V 1 base short and J 2 bases short, with 10 bases between. The CDR3 covers 15 residues.

This chain uses TRBV19 with TRBJ1-5; TRBD1 is a possible D gene (5 bases). Per the germline V gene, CDR1 is LNHDA and CDR2 is SQIVND (reference sequence). The length of the CDR3 is 13 residues. The ends were cut back, 6 bases at V and 4 bases at J, with 10 bases in the middle. CDR3 residues: CASRADSNQPQHF. The CDR3, as DNA: TGTGCCAGTAGGGCCGACAGTAATCAGCCCCAGCATTTT.

The chain employs TRBV7-2 and TRBJ2-5, with D possibly being TRBD2 (5 bases). The V and J ends lost 4 bases and 5 bases respectively, with 17 bases between them. Germline-derived CDR1 and CDR2 are SGHTA and FQGNSA. This CDR3 has 15 residues. The CDR3 bases are TGTGCCAGCAGCTCTCCCTGGGCAGGCGGGGAGACCCAGTACTTC. Translated, it gives CASSSPWAGGETQYF.

V usage is TRBV12-3 or TRBV12-4 and J usage is TRBJ1-2; D is undetermined. V lost 5 bases and J lost 5, with 12 bases in between. This CDR3 has 13 residues. This chain's CDR3 is CASSLGDAYGYTF. CDR3 nucleotides: TGTGCCAGCAGTCTCGGGGATGCTTATGGCTACACCTTC.

V is TRBV10-3 and J is TRBJ2-3; 7 nucleotides line up with TRBD2. After removal of 8 bases from V and 0 bases from J, the junction contained 2 bases not matched to a gene. CDR3 length: 13 amino acids. Germline CDR1 and CDR2: ENHRY and SYGVKD. The CDR3 DNA reads as TGTGCCATCGGGAGGGATAGCACAGATACGCAGTATTTT. This sequence encodes CAIGRDSTDTQYF.

The gene calls are TRBV2 and TRBJ2-6, with D possibly called TRBD1 or TRBD2 (6 bases each). Trimming shortened V by 5 bases and J by 2 bases, and 19 bases separated the two germline ends. The CDR3 runs 18 residues. Germline V gene lookup returns CDR1 SNHLY and CDR2 FYNNEI. The CDR3 region is CASSQQGGGAAGANVLTF. The DNA of the CDR3 is TGTGCCAGCAGTCAACAGGGAGGAGGGGCGGCTGGGGCCAACGTCCTGACTTTC.

The genes are TRBV28 and TRBJ1-6; D gene unclear. This CDR3 contains 15 residues. The germline CDR1 and CDR2 sequences are MDHEN and SYDVKM. Trimming took 5 bases from V and 8 from J, leaving 16 bases between them. The chain's CDR3 is CASSPANTRYSPLHF. DNA for the CDR3: TGTGCCAGCAGTCCCGCAAACACAAGGTATTCACCCCTCCACTTT. Using reference TRBV28 and TRBJ1-6 for the parts outside the CDR3, the full variable domain is DVKVTQSSRYLVKRTGEKVFLECVQDMDHENMFWYRQDPGLGLRLIYFSYDVKMKEKGDIPEGYSVSREKKERFSLILESASTNQTSMYLCASSPANTRYSPLHFGNGTRLTVT.

DNA for the CDR3: TGTGCCAGCAGCTCGAGCGGGGGGCAACCCGATACGCAGTATTTT. This translates into CASSSSGGQPDTQYF. The chain couples TRBV5-4 to TRBJ2-3; TRBD2 aligns across 9 bases. Germline-derived CDR1 and CDR2 are SGHNT and YYREEE (reference sequence). The J segment lost 6 bases and the V segment lost 3 bases, leaving 8 bases of the junction unmatched. CDR3 size: 15 residues. Drawing the rest from reference TRBV5-4 and TRBJ2-3, the complete variable domain is ETGVTQSPTHLIKTRGQQVTLRCSSQSGHNTVSWYQQALGQGPQFIFQYYREEENGRGNFPPRFSGLQFPNYSSELNVNALELDDSALYLCASSSSGGQPDTQYFGPGTRLTVL.

This chain joins TRBV7-9 and TRBJ1-1; TRBD1 matches 8 bases. The CDR3 sequence is 19 residues long. CDR1 SEHNR and CDR2 FQNEAQ come from the germline V gene (reference sequence). V trimming: 4 bases; J trimming: 0 bases; junction bases outside the gene matches: 16. CDR3 amino acids: CASSSIPGQASSMNTEAFF. In DNA, the CDR3 is TGTGCCAGCAGCTCTATACCGGGACAGGCCTCTTCCATGAACACTGAAGCTTTCTTT.

The J gene is TRBJ2-1, the V gene TRBV5-1, with 8 bases lining up with TRBD1. The CDR3 totals 14 residues. Germline V lookup: CDR1 SGHRS, CDR2 YFSETQ. The V and J ends lost 4 bases and 8 bases, in that order; junction bases with no gene match: 8. The CDR3, as DNA: TGCGCCAGCAGCGAACGGGCAGGGGGCGATGAGCAGTTCTTC. The encoded protein is CASSERAGGDEQFF.

The rearrangement links TRBV7-2 to TRBJ2-3; 9 bases agree with TRBD2. The CDR3 has 16 residues. V lost 3 bases, J lost 4 bases, and 8 bases stayed unmatched. The germline V gene encodes CDR1 SGHTA and CDR2 FQGNSA. The CDR3 here is CASSLGLRGGSDTQYF. CDR3 in DNA: TGTGCCAGCAGCTTGGGCCTGCGGGGGGGTTCAGATACGCAGTATTTT.

The chain recombines TRBV5-1 with TRBJ2-5; 8 bases map to TRBD2. CDR3 length equals 15 residues. Looked up from germline, CDR1 is SGHRS and CDR2 is YFSETQ. Losses at the gene ends were 2 bases for V and 2 bases for J; bases not matched to a gene: 5. The CDR3 is CASSLNTGGQETQYF. The CDR3 DNA sequence: TGCGCCAGCAGCTTAAATACGGGGGGGCAAGAGACCCAGTACTTC.

The chain is built from TRBV7-2 and TRBJ1-1; D is unclear. This CDR3 comprises 15 residues. Trimming left V 6 bases short and J 0 bases short, with 14 bases between. CDR1 is SGHTA, CDR2 FQGNSA, per germline. DNA for the CDR3: TGTGCCAGCAGTACACATTTTGGGGTGAACACTGAAGCTTTCTTT. This codes for CASSTHFGVNTEAFF.

The V gene is TRBV4-1, the J gene TRBJ1-6, with 7 positions matching TRBD1. The CDR3 has 17 amino acids. The ends lost 4 bases at V and 6 bases at J; junction bases unmatched: 12. The germline V gene encodes CDR1 MGHRA and CDR2 YSYEKL. The CDR3 DNA reads TGCGCCAGCAGCCTCCGCCCCCGACAGGGTGGTAATTCACCCCTCCACTTT. It is translated as CASSLRPRQGGNSPLHF.

The chain carries TRBV29-1 and TRBJ1-2, with 7 nucleotides matching TRBD1. CDR3 size: 13 residues. The germline CDR1 and CDR2 sequences are SQVTM and ANQGSEA. V was clipped by 7 bases and J by 5 bases; unmatched bases: 10. CDR3: CSARQTGTYGYTF. CDR3 bases: TGCAGCGCACGACAGACAGGGACTTATGGCTACACCTTC.

The chain is built from TRBV27 and TRBJ2-7; TRBD1 or TRBD2 may be the D gene (5 bases each). Germline CDR1 and CDR2: MNHEY and SMNVEV (reference sequence). With 2 bases removed from V and 6 bases from J, the gap between germline ends came to 8 bases. The CDR3 runs to 12 residues. The CDR3 loop is CASSLEGFEQYF. CDR3 nucleotides: TGTGCCAGCAGTTTAGAGGGGTTCGAGCAGTACTTC.

V and J are TRBV27 and TRBJ1-4; TRBD1 agrees at 9 bases. Unmatched junction bases numbered 15, after V lost 5 bases and J lost 14 bases. Germline assignment: CDR1 MNHEY and CDR2 SMNVEV (reference sequence). CDR3 length: 15 residues. This chain's CDR3 is CASSIYGMGQGVLFF. In DNA, the CDR3 is TGTGCCAGCAGTATCTATGGTATGGGACAGGGCGTCCTGTTTTTT.

The V gene is TRBV13, the J gene TRBJ1-3; 7 positions agree with TRBD1. This CDR3 is built from 16 residues. Trimming removed 0 bases from V and 3 bases from J; junction bases left unmatched: 5. Germline CDR1 reads PRHDT; CDR2 reads FYEKMQ (reference sequence). The CDR3: CASSLGRGGGGNTIYF. The CDR3 region has the DNA TGTGCCAGCAGCTTAGGCCGAGGGGGCGGTGGAAACACCATATATTTT.

V gene TRBV6-4 combines with J gene TRBJ1-1; 8 positions agree with TRBD1. Germline CDR1 MRHNA, CDR2 SNTAGT. V gave up 6 bases and J gave up 3 bases; unmatched junction bases: 3. CDR3 size: 13 residues. CDR3 sequence: CASSLTGDTEAFF. As DNA, the CDR3 is TGTGCCAGCAGCTTGACAGGGGACACTGAAGCTTTCTTT.